Following are 21 T cell receptor beta chains from one sample sequenced in a study of T cell responses to AZD1222 COVID-19 vaccine. Produced via immunoSEQ multiplex PCR; TCRdb's table is partial and in-frame only. The sample consists of some 60,000 clones, about 88% of them appearing once. Here the sequenced sample was peripheral blood, taken 28 days after the second AZD1222 dose. These receptors all come from an adult who received the AZD1222 COVID-19 vaccine.

This sequence joins TRBV19 and TRBJ1-6; D is perhaps TRBD1 (5 bases). V was shortened by 7 bases and J by 7 bases, with 17 bases between the two germline ends. From germline, CDR1 is LNHDA and CDR2 SQIVND (reference sequence). There are 15 residues in the CDR3. The CDR3 region is CASIQGSGKNSPLHF. As DNA, the CDR3 is TGTGCCAGTATTCAAGGCTCAGGGAAAAATTCACCCCTCCACTTT.

V gene TRBV7-6 combines with J gene TRBJ2-7; TRBD1 matches 10 bases. The CDR3 covers 15 residues. In germline, CDR1 is SGHVS, CDR2 FNYEAQ. The V and J ends lost 0 bases and 4 bases, in that order; junction bases with no gene match: 3. The CDR3 bases are TGTGCCAGCAGCTTAGCCGGGACAGGGGTTTACGAGCAGTACTTC. The encoded protein is CASSLAGTGVYEQYF.

The chain uses TRBV6-5 and TRBJ2-7; TRBD1 aligns across 8 bases. V dropped 6 bases and J dropped 5; count of bases not matched to a gene: 12. The CDR3 extends over 15 amino acids. Germline CDR1 reads MNHEY; CDR2 reads SVGAGI. DNA of the CDR3: TGTGCCAGCAGCCTAGGCAGGGGGCGTCCCCACGAGCAGTACTTC. This codes for CASSLGRGRPHEQYF.

The V call is TRBV5-4, the J call TRBJ2-3; D uncertain. Per the germline V gene, CDR1 is SGHNT and CDR2 is YYREEE (reference sequence). The CDR3 covers 14 residues. V gave up 4 bases and J gave up 2 bases, with 11 bases separating them. For the CDR3, the DNA is TGTGCCAGCAGCCCGTTCGATTTCACAGATACGCAGTATTTT. Translating gives CASSPFDFTDTQYF.

The rearrangement joins TRBV19 to TRBJ2-7; perhaps TRBD2 as D (5 bases). Germline values: CDR1 LNHDA, CDR2 SQIVND (reference sequence). There are 15 residues in the CDR3. Between the trimmed V and J ends, which lost 1 base and 3 bases, there was a span of 13 bases. CDR3 in amino acids: CASSIGVEVLYEQYF. CDR3 coding DNA: TGTGCCAGTAGTATAGGTGTGGAGGTTCTCTACGAGCAGTACTTC.

V gene TRBV10-2 combines with J gene TRBJ1-4, with 8 bases lining up with TRBD1. The length of the CDR3 is 19 residues. J gave up 8 bases and V 1 base, and 18 bases lay outside the gene matches. Germline lookup yields CDR1 WSHSY and CDR2 SAAADI. The CDR3 spells CASSELPARTGSFGEKLFF. The CDR3 coding sequence is TGCGCCAGCAGTGAGTTGCCGGCGAGGACAGGGTCGTTCGGCGAAAAACTGTTTTTT.

The rearrangement uses TRBV5-4 and TRBJ1-2; D perhaps matches TRBD1 (5 bases). The CDR3 runs to 14 residues. The V gene's germline CDR1 is SGHNT and CDR2 YYREEE (reference sequence). The germline V and J ends were trimmed by 4 bases and 3 bases, with 13 bases remaining between them. CDR3 nucleotides: TGTGCCAGCAGCACGGGTGGGGCGGACTATGGCTACACCTTC. Encoded protein: CASSTGGADYGYTF.

V and J are TRBV11-3 and TRBJ2-3; D perhaps matches TRBD2 (6 bases). CDR3 length: 16 residues. V was shortened by 5 bases and J by 1 base, with 16 bases between the two germline ends. Germline CDR1 reads SGHNT; CDR2 reads YENEEA. The CDR3: CASSRKTGLGTDTQYF. The CDR3 DNA follows: TGTGCCAGCAGCAGAAAGACGGGACTCGGCACAGATACGCAGTATTTT.

The chain uses TRBV10-3 and TRBJ2-5, with TRBD1 identical over 8 bases. Per germline, CDR1 ENHRY and CDR2 SYGVKD. Losses at the gene ends were 10 bases for V and 4 bases for J; bases not matched to a gene: 8. This CDR3 contains 13 residues. For the CDR3, the DNA is TGTGCCACCGACAGGGGAACAGGAGAGACCCAGTACTTC. The encoded protein is CATDRGTGETQYF.

The V and J genes are TRBV6-5 and TRBJ2-1; 12 bases agree with TRBD2. With V trimmed by 6 bases and J by 13 bases, 10 bases remained unmatched. The CDR3 contains 14 residues. Germline loops: CDR1 MNHEY, CDR2 SVGAGI. The CDR3 sequence: CASSKHRLAGDQFF. In nucleotides, the CDR3 is TGTGCCAGCAGCAAACATCGACTAGCGGGAGATCAGTTCTTC.

V gene TRBV9 combines with J gene TRBJ2-7, with D possibly matching TRBD1 (5 bases). Trimming took off 1 base at V and 2 bases at J, with 10 bases between the two ends. CDR3 length: 14 amino acids. CDR1 is SGDLS and CDR2 is YYNGEE in the germline V gene. In nucleotides, the CDR3 is TGTGCCAGCAGCGTAAGGGGCGACGCCTACGAGCAGTACTTC. Protein sequence: CASSVRGDAYEQYF. The variable domain in full, completed from reference TRBV9 and TRBJ2-7, reads DSGVTQTPKHLITATGQRVTLRCSPRSGDLSVYWYQQSLDQGLQFLIQYYNGEERAKGNILERFSAQQFPDLHSELNLSSLELGDSALYFCASSVRGDAYEQYFGPGTRLTVT.

The V and J genes are TRBV20-1 and TRBJ2-2, with TRBD2 identical over 9 bases. This CDR3 is built from 14 residues. The V segment lost 3 bases and the J segment 4 bases; nucleotides outside the gene matches: 3. The germline CDR1 and CDR2 sequences are DFQATT and SNEGSKA (reference sequence). Here the CDR3 reads CSASSGSRTGELFF. CDR3 in DNA: TGCAGTGCTAGTAGCGGGAGCCGCACCGGGGAGCTGTTTTTT.

This sequence joins TRBV7-3 and TRBJ2-5; 9 bases agree with TRBD2. With 6 bases clipped from V and 5 bases from J, the junction kept 7 bases outside the gene matches. This CDR3 is built from 14 residues. Per germline, CDR1 SGHTA and CDR2 FQGTGA. The CDR3, as DNA: TGTGCCAGCAGTCAGGGACTAGCCTCTGAGACCCAGTACTTC. This encodes CASSQGLASETQYF.

The V call is TRBV27, the J call TRBJ2-2; D might be TRBD2 (6 bases). This CDR3 contains 14 residues. Germline CDR1 MNHEY, CDR2 SMNVEV (reference sequence). Trimming took off 3 bases at V and 3 bases at J, with 8 bases between the two ends. The CDR3 region is CASSFPGDTGELFF. DNA of the CDR3: TGTGCCAGCAGTTTCCCGGGAGACACCGGGGAGCTGTTTTTT.

The rearrangement links TRBV9 to TRBJ1-5; D not resolved. The germline V gene has CDR1 SGDLS and CDR2 YYNGEE. The V end lost 0 bases, the J end lost 5 bases, and 6 bases lay between the germline ends. This CDR3 is 13 amino acids long. This CDR3 is CASSVDDYQPQHF. CDR3 coding DNA: TGTGCCAGCAGCGTAGATGACTATCAGCCCCAGCATTTT.

The rearrangement links TRBV5-1 to TRBJ1-1; no definite D call. This CDR3 is built from 14 residues. V was shortened by 4 bases and J by 2 bases, with 12 bases between the two germline ends. Per the germline V gene, CDR1 is SGHRS and CDR2 is YFSETQ. The CDR3 bases are TGCGCCAGCAGCCAGGTGGATAAAAACACTGAAGCTTTCTTT. This codes for CASSQVDKNTEAFF. The whole variable domain, filled in from reference TRBV5-1 and TRBJ1-1, reads KAGVTQTPRYLIKTRGQQVTLSCSPISGHRSVSWYQQTPGQGLQFLFEYFSETQRNKGNFPGRFSGRQFSNSRSEMNVSTLELGDSALYLCASSQVDKNTEAFFGQGTRLTVV.

The chain employs TRBV6-1 and TRBJ1-5; no clear D. Trimming shortened V by 1 base and J by 0 bases, and 13 bases separated the two germline ends. This CDR3 is 17 amino acids long. Germline values: CDR1 MNHNS, CDR2 SASEGT. This chain's CDR3 is CASSEVSWGYSNQPQHF. CDR3 coding DNA: TGTGCCAGCAGTGAAGTGAGCTGGGGTTATAGCAATCAGCCCCAGCATTTT.

The chain recombines TRBV21-1 with TRBJ1-4; the DNA was not used to check the table's D call, TRBD1. TRBV21-1 is marked as a pseudogene. CDR3 size: 15 residues. The CDR3 loop is CASSARDRGREKLFF. Written as DNA, the CDR3 is TGTGCCAGCAGCGCACGGGACAGGGGCCGGGAAAAACTGTTTTTT.

The chain employs TRBV19 and TRBJ2-2; TRBD1 matches at 8 bases. The CDR3 contains 14 residues. After removal of 10 bases from V and 0 bases from J, the junction contained 4 bases not matched to a gene. Looked up from germline, CDR1 is LNHDA and CDR2 is SQIVND (reference sequence). The CDR3 coding sequence is TGTGCCACCCGGACAGGGTCGAACACCGGGGAGCTGTTTTTT. Translating gives CATRTGSNTGELFF. The variable domain in full, with the rest retrieved from reference TRBV19 and TRBJ2-2, is DGGITQSPKYLFRKEGQNVTLSCEQNLNHDAMYWYRQDPGQGLRLIYYSQIVNDFQKGDIAEGYSVSREKKESFPLTVTSAQKNPTAFYLCATRTGSNTGELFFGEGSRLTVL.

The CDR3 loop is CAISEGTENYGYTF. The CDR3 coding sequence is TGTGCCATCAGTGAGGGGACAGAAAACTATGGCTACACCTTC. The V call is TRBV10-3, the J call TRBJ1-2; TRBD1 matches at 7 bases. The CDR3 runs 14 residues. Per germline, CDR1 ENHRY and CDR2 SYGVKD. The J segment lost 2 bases and the V segment lost 2 bases, leaving 2 bases of the junction unmatched.

The J gene is TRBJ2-7, the V gene TRBV2; D not certain. Trimming left V 4 bases short and J 2 bases short, with 9 bases between. The CDR3 sequence is 13 residues long. From germline, CDR1 is SNHLY and CDR2 FYNNEI. The CDR3 here is CASSAGLPYEQYF. In DNA, the CDR3 is TGTGCCAGCAGTGCCGGGCTCCCCTACGAGCAGTACTTC.